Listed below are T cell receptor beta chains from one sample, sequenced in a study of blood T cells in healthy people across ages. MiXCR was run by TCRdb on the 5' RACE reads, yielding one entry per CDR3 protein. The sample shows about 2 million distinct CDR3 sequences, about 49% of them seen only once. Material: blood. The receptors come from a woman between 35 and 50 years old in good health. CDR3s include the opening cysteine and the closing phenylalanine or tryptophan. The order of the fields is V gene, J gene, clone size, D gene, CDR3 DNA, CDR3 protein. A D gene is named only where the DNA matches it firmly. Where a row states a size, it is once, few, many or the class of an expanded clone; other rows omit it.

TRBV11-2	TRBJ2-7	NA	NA	TGTGCCAGCAGTAATCAGGAGGGTCCTAAAACGTCGGTCGTCTACGAGCAGTACTTC	CASSNQEGPKTSVVYEQYF
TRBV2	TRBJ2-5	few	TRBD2	TGTGCCAGCAAGGGGACTAGCGGGGTTAAGACCCAGTACTTC	CASKGTSGVKTQYF
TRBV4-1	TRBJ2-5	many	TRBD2	TGCGCCAGCAGCCAAATTCCTAGCGGGGGGGCACAGGAGACCCAGTACTTC	CASSQIPSGGAQETQYF
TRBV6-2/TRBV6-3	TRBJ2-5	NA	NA	TGTGCCAGCCCTAGACAGCCCCAAGAGACCCAGTACTTC	CASPRQPQETQYF
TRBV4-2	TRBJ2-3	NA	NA	TGTGCCAGCAGCCAACCAGGAGAGGGAACAGATACGCAGTATTTT	CASSQPGEGTDTQYF
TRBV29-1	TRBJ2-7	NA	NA	TGCAGCGTTGAAGATAACAGGGACGAGCAGTACTTC	CSVEDNRDEQYF
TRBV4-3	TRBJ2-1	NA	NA	TGCGCCAGCAGCCAAGAAGGGCTAGCACACAATGAGCAGTTCTTC	CASSQEGLAHNEQFF
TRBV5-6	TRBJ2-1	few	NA	TGTGCCAGCAGCGAGCCAGGGGAGGGGAACAATGAGCAGTTCTTC	CASSEPGEGNNEQFF
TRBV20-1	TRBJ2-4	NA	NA	TGCAGTGCCATCGGACAAGGACGAAACATTCAGTACTTC	CSAIGQGRNIQYF
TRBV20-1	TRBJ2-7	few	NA	TGCAGTGCTAGAAACTCTCAGCAGGACGGTTACTACGAGCAGTACTTC	CSARNSQQDGYYEQYF
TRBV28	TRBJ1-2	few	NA	TGTGCCAGCAGTTGGGCCGGTTGGAATGGCTACACCTTC	CASSWAGWNGYTF
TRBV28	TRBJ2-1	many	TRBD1	TGTGCCAGCACCCGGGACAGCTACAATGAGCAGTTCTTC	CASTRDSYNEQFF
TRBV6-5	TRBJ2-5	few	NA	TGTGCCAGCAGGGGGACAATTGGAGAGACCCAGTACTTC	CASRGTIGETQYF
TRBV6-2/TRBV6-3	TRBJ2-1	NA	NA	TGTGCCGCCTTAATAGAGGGTTTTTACAATGAGCAGTTCTTC	CAALIEGFYNEQFF
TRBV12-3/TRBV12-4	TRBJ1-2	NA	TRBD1	TGTGCCAGCAGTACTATTAAGACAGGGGGCGATGGCTACACCTTC	CASSTIKTGGDGYTF
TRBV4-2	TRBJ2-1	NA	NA	TGTGCCAGCAGCCCCGCAGAGCAGTTCTTC	CASSPAEQFF
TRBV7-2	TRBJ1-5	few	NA	TGTGCCAGCAGCTCCTATGCCGCCGATCAGCCCCAGCATTTT	CASSSYAADQPQHF
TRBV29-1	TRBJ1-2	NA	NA	TGCGGCGTTGAGTCGCTTCGGACAGACGCTAACTATGGCTACACCTTC	CGVESLRTDANYGYTF
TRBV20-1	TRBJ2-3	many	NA	TGCAGTGCCTCGGGGGTGCTATTAAGCACAGATACGCAGTATTTT	CSASGVLLSTDTQYF
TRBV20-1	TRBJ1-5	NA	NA	TGCAGTGCTAGATTGCCGGGAGGAAGCAATCAGCCCCAGCATTTT	CSARLPGGSNQPQHF
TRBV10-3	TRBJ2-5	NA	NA	TGTGCCATCAAGGCCGGCAACCAAGAGACCCAGTACTTC	CAIKAGNQETQYF
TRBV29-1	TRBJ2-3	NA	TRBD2	TGCAGCGTTGGTAGCAGGGAGGGTGGATCGCAGTATTTT	CSVGSREGGSQYF
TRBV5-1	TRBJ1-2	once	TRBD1	TGCGCCAGCAGCTCATTCGACAGGGGGGCTGGGTATGGCTACACCTTC	CASSSFDRGAGYGYTF
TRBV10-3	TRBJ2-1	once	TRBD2	TGTGCCATCAGTGAACAAGCTAGCGGGGGGCCGGGTGAGCAGTTCTTC	CAISEQASGGPGEQFF
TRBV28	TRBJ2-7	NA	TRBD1	TGTGCCAGCAGTTGGGACGGGACAGGGACCTACGAGCAGTACTTC	CASSWDGTGTYEQYF
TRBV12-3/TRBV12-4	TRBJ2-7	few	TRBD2	TGTGCCAGCAGTTCCACTAGCGGGGTGTTCTACGAGCAGTACTTC	CASSSTSGVFYEQYF
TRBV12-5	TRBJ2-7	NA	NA	TGTGCTAGTGGTTCCTGGACATTCCTCTACGGGCAGTACTTC	CASGSWTFLYGQYF
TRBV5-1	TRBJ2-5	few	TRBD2	TGCGCCAGCAGCATGGACCGGGGACTAGCGGGGGATGAGACCCAGTACTTC	CASSMDRGLAGDETQYF
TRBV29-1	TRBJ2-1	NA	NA	TGCAGCGTTCCCGACAGGTTTAAAGAGCAGTTCTTC	CSVPDRFKEQFF
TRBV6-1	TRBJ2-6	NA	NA	TGTGCCAGCAGTGAGCAGTCTGGGGCCAACGTCCTGACTTTC	CASSEQSGANVLTF
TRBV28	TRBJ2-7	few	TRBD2	TGTGCCAGCAGTTTAGGAGGACTAGCGGGGAAGTACGAGCAGTACTTC	CASSLGGLAGKYEQYF
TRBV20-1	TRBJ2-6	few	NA	TGCAGTGCCCCAGGCCCCGAGAGGTTCGGGGCCAACGTCCTGACTTTC	CSAPGPERFGANVLTF
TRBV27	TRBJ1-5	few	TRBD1	TGTGCCAGCAGTTGGACAGGGGTAGGCCAGCCCCAGCATTTT	CASSWTGVGQPQHF
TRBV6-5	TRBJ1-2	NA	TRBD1	TGTGCCGGCAGGGACCGGGACAGGGATGGCTACACCTTC	CAGRDRDRDGYTF
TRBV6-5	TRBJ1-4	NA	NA	TGTGCCAGCAGTTACGGTGGGGTAAAATGGGAAAAACTGTTTTTT	CASSYGGVKWEKLFF
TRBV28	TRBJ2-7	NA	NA	TGTGCCAGCAGTCGGCGGCACTACGAGCAGTACTTC	CASSRRHYEQYF
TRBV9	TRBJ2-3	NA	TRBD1	TGTGCCAGCCGAGGGACAGGGGGTACAGATACGCAGTATTTT	CASRGTGGTDTQYF
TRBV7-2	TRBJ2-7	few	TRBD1	TGTGCCAGCGGTCGGGACAGGGACCTCTACGAGCAGTACTTC	CASGRDRDLYEQYF
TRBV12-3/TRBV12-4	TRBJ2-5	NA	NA	TGTGCCAGCAGTTCCCGGGCCCACCAAGAGACCCAGTACTTC	CASSSRAHQETQYF
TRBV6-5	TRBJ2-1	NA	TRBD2	TGTGCCAGCAGATATAGCGGGGGGAGCTCCTACAATGAGCGGTTCTTC	CASRYSGGSSYNERFF
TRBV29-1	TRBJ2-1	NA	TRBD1	TGCAGCGTTGGTGACGACAGGGGCGAGCAGTTCTTC	CSVGDDRGEQFF